A selection of T cell receptor beta chains follows, all from one sample in a study of control samples from healthy donors and cancer patients. TCRdb's copy holds only in-frame clones and misses some; the assay was immunoSEQ multiplex PCR. Here the sample spans around 70,000 clones, under 85% being singletons. The material sequenced was blood. These receptors were taken from a man between 60 and 75 years old in good health. CDR3s include the opening cysteine and the closing phenylalanine or tryptophan. The D gene is left open where the match is weak. Only some rows state a clone size, as once, few, many or a class for expanded clones.

d_call: .
j_call: TRBJ2-2
clone_size: .
v_call: TRBV28
cdr3_aa: CASTENTGELFF
cdr3_nt: TGTGCCAGCACGGAGAACACCGGGGAGCTGTTTTTT

d_call: .
j_call: TRBJ1-6
clone_size: .
v_call: TRBV6-1
cdr3_aa: CASSEMRSRSASPLHF
cdr3_nt: TGTGCCAGCAGTGAAATGCGCTCCAGGAGTGCTTCACCCCTCCACTTT

d_call: .
j_call: TRBJ1-2
clone_size: .
v_call: TRBV5-1
cdr3_aa: CASSPGRLANYGYTF
cdr3_nt: TGCGCCAGCAGCCCTGGACGGTTAGCTAACTATGGCTACACCTTC

d_call: .
j_call: TRBJ2-7
clone_size: .
v_call: TRBV4-3
cdr3_aa: CASSQGRADSYEQYF
cdr3_nt: TGCGCCAGCAGCCAAGGAAGAGCGGATTCCTACGAGCAGTACTTC

d_call: .
j_call: TRBJ1-1
clone_size: .
v_call: TRBV14
cdr3_aa: CASSHGSLNTEAFF
cdr3_nt: TGTGCCAGCAGCCATGGAAGCCTGAACACTGAAGCTTTCTTT

d_call: .
j_call: TRBJ2-7
clone_size: once
v_call: TRBV6-1
cdr3_aa: CASSDSLDFYEQYF
cdr3_nt: TGTGCCAGCAGTGATAGTCTAGATTTCTACGAGCAGTACTTC

d_call: .
j_call: TRBJ1-2
clone_size: .
v_call: TRBV7-2
cdr3_aa: CASSLVTAGGYTF
cdr3_nt: TGTGCCAGCAGCTTAGTCACAGCGGGGGGCTACACCTTC

d_call: TRBD2
j_call: TRBJ2-1
clone_size: .
v_call: TRBV2
cdr3_aa: CASSEAWGTGGQFF
cdr3_nt: TGTGCCAGCAGTGAAGCGTGGGGGACGGGGGGGCAGTTCTTC

d_call: TRBD2
j_call: TRBJ2-3
clone_size: .
v_call: TRBV3-1/TRBV3-2
cdr3_aa: CASSQGPYHLAASTDTQYF
cdr3_nt: TGTGCCAGCAGCCAAGGCCCCTACCACCTAGCGGCCAGCACAGATACGCAGTATTTT

d_call: .
j_call: TRBJ2-5
clone_size: .
v_call: TRBV9
cdr3_aa: CASSGGGGQETQYF
cdr3_nt: TGTGCCAGCAGCGGTGGGGGAGGCCAAGAGACCCAGTACTTC

d_call: TRBD1
j_call: TRBJ1-5
clone_size: .
v_call: TRBV7-2
cdr3_aa: CASSPGQGTPQPQHF
cdr3_nt: TGTGCCAGCAGTCCCGGACAGGGGACCCCCCAGCCCCAGCATTTT

d_call: .
j_call: TRBJ1-6
clone_size: .
v_call: TRBV6-5
cdr3_aa: CASRGSGNSPLHF
cdr3_nt: TGTGCCAGCAGGGGGTCAGGGAATTCACCCCTCCACTTT